These 16 T cell receptor beta chains came from one sample sequenced in a study of blood T cells in healthy people across ages. Together with a sample-barcoded 5' primer, a J-beta primer mix was included in a second PCR lasting about 7 to 12 cycles. TCRdb used MiXCR to reprocess the 5' RACE reads, holding one entry per CDR3 protein. This sample has 600,000 to 800,000 distinct CDR3 sequences, with 45% to 60% found just once. The sequencing input was blood. The source is a woman older than 75 in good health.

This clonotype was detected a few times. The V gene is TRBV27, the J gene TRBJ2-5, with 13 bases lining up with TRBD2. Germline loops: CDR1 MNHEY, CDR2 SMNVEV (reference sequence). The CDR3 contains 19 residues. J was trimmed by 11 bases and V by 5 bases; bases with no gene match: 23. The CDR3 here is CASSRYSRTSGSVNNEQYF. The CDR3 region has the DNA TGTGCCAGCAGTCGCTACTCTAGGACTAGCGGGAGTGTAAACAATGAGCAGTACTTC.

V is TRBV29-1 and J is TRBJ1-2; D unclear. Germline CDR1 SQVTM, CDR2 ANQGSEA. Between the trimmed V and J ends, which lost 4 bases and 4 bases, there was a span of 13 bases. This CDR3 is 13 amino acids long. CDR3 nucleotides: TGCAGCGTTGTGGGCGACATCGGCTATGGCTACACCTTC. Translation: CSVVGDIGYGYTF.

The rearrangement links TRBV21-1 to TRBJ2-1. TRBV21-1 is described as a pseudogene. CDR3 length: 16 amino acids. CDR3 amino acids: CASSKGKGRSYNEQFF. CDR3 coding DNA: TGTGCCAGCAGCAAAGGGAAGGGAAGGTCCTACAATGAGCAGTTCTTC.

The CDR3 region is CATSGGTGGYEQYF. The CDR3 coding sequence is TGTGCCACCAGCGGTGGGACGGGGGGTTACGAGCAGTACTTC. The chain carries TRBV15 and TRBJ2-5, with 7 positions matching TRBD2. The J call could be wrong; TRBJ2-7 is a better fit for the DNA end. The CDR3 contains 14 residues. From germline, CDR1 is LNHNV and CDR2 YYDKDF (reference sequence).

The V call is TRBV7-6, the J call TRBJ2-7, with 8 bases lining up with TRBD2. The CDR3 is 14 residues long. The germline CDR1 and CDR2 sequences are SGHVS and FNYEAQ. After removal of 6 bases from V and 0 bases from J, the junction contained 4 bases not matched to a gene. In DNA, the CDR3 is TGTGCCAGCAGTAAAAGCGGGGGCTCCTACGAGCAGTACTTC. This codes for CASSKSGGSYEQYF.

J is TRBJ2-3 and V is TRBV7-6; 10 nucleotides agree with TRBD2. CDR1 is SGHVS, CDR2 FNYEAQ, per germline. J was trimmed by 2 bases and V by 6 bases; bases with no gene match: 5. The CDR3 is 15 amino acids. CDR3 coding DNA: TGTGCCAGCAGGCAAACTAGCGGGATCACAGATACGCAGTATTTT. Translating it yields CASRQTSGITDTQYF.

CDR3 bases: TGCGCCAGCAGCTTGGGACCAGCGGTCGCGTACAATGAGCAGTTCTTC. Protein product: CASSLGPAVAYNEQFF. The chain joins TRBV5-1 to TRBJ2-1, with a tentative D call TRBD2 (5 bases). Germline loops: CDR1 SGHRS, CDR2 YFSETQ. The V and J ends lost 0 bases and 4 bases respectively, with 14 bases between them. The CDR3 is made up of 16 amino acids.

In this sample, this clonotype turned up a few times. This chain uses TRBV9 with TRBJ1-6; tentatively, D is TRBD1 (5 bases). V was shortened by 2 bases and J by 7 bases, with 10 bases between the two germline ends. Per germline, CDR1 SGDLS and CDR2 YYNGEE. This CDR3 is built from 14 residues. CDR3 in amino acids: CASSVAGWNSPLHF. CDR3 sequence (DNA): TGTGCCAGCAGCGTCGCAGGGTGGAATTCACCCCTCCACTTT.

The table lists this clonotype with a count of one. V usage is TRBV11-1 and J usage is TRBJ2-3; TRBD2 aligns across 14 bases. Germline V gene data show CDR1 as SGHAT and CDR2 as FQDESV (reference sequence). This CDR3 comprises 17 residues. J gave up 3 bases and V 5 bases, and 7 bases lay outside the gene matches. The CDR3: CASSPGTSGGETDTQYF. The CDR3, as DNA: TGTGCCAGCAGCCCCGGGACTAGCGGGGGAGAGACAGATACGCAGTATTTT.

This clonotype was observed many times. CDR3 coding DNA: TGTGCCAGCAGTACGGGACAGGCGGGCGGCTACACCTTC. Its translation is CASSTGQAGGYTF. The gene calls are TRBV6-5 and TRBJ1-2; TRBD1 matches at 8 bases. The CDR3 runs to 13 residues. Trimming took 5 bases from V and 8 from J; bases not matched to a gene: 7. From germline, CDR1 is MNHEY and CDR2 SVGAGI.

The V gene is TRBV7-8, the J gene TRBJ2-1, with D possibly matching TRBD2 (6 bases). The J call is uncertain, as TRBJ2-7 better fits the DNA end. Germline-derived CDR1 and CDR2 are SGHVS and FQNEAQ. CDR3 length: 15 residues. In DNA form, the CDR3 reads TGTGCCAGCAGCTTATCCGGGGACTCCTACAATGAGCAGTACTTC. Translating gives CASSLSGDSYNEQYF.

The genes are TRBV20-1 and TRBJ2-7; D ambiguous. V lost 2 bases and J 2 bases, leaving 7 bases between the germline ends. The germline V gene has CDR1 DFQATT and CDR2 SNEGSKA (reference sequence). The CDR3 totals 12 residues. The DNA for the CDR3 is TGCAGTGCTAGACAGACCACCTACGAGCAGTACTTC. Its translation: CSARQTTYEQYF.

The chain carries TRBV12-3 or TRBV12-4 and TRBJ2-7; a weak D match, TRBD1 (5 bases). The V and J ends lost 5 bases and 7 bases respectively, with 15 bases between them. CDR3 size: 13 residues. CDR3 sequence (DNA): TGTGCCAGCAGTCCTAGGGGTAGGCTGGAGCAGTACTTC. As protein: CASSPRGRLEQYF.

The J gene is TRBJ2-2, the V gene TRBV7-2; D is uncertain. From germline, CDR1 is SGHTA and CDR2 FQGNSA. V gave up 2 bases and J gave up 6 bases, with 7 bases separating them. The CDR3 covers 13 residues. CDR3 region: CASSLFEAGELFF. The CDR3 DNA reads as TGTGCCAGCAGCTTATTCGAGGCCGGGGAGCTGTTTTTT.

The V call is TRBV20-1, the J call TRBJ2-3; 8 positions agree with TRBD2. This CDR3 contains 14 residues. Germline trimming cut 8 bases from V and 6 bases from J; bases unmatched to any gene: 13. Germline CDR1 DFQATT, CDR2 SNEGSKA (reference sequence). CDR3 coding DNA: TGCAGTACCCACCCGAGCGGGAGAGCGGATACGCAGTATTTT. It codes for CSTHPSGRADTQYF.

The J gene is TRBJ2-2, the V gene TRBV12-3 or TRBV12-4; 7 bases fit TRBD1. The CDR3 contains 13 residues. V lost 6 bases to trimming and J lost 6 bases; unmatched junction nucleotides: 4. The CDR3 DNA reads TGTGCCAGCAGATTGACAGGGTCCGGGGAGCTGTTTTTT. This translates into CASRLTGSGELFF.